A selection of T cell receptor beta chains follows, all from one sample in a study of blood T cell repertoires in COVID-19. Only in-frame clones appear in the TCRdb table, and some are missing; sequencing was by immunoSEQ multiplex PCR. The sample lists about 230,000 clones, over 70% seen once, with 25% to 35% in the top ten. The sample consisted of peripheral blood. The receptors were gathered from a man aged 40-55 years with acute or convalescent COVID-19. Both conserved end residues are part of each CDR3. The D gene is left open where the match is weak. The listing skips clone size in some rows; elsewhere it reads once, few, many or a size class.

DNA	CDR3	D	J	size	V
TGTGCCAGCAGCTTAGAGGGCAGGGGAGACTATGGCTACACCTTC	CASSLEGRGDYGYTF	NA	TRBJ1-2	NA	TRBV11-2
TGTGCCAGCACCCAGGACAGGGACTATGGCTACACCTTC	CASTQDRDYGYTF	TRBD1	TRBJ1-2	NA	TRBV12-3/TRBV12-4
TGTGCCAGCAGTATTGACAGGGGGCAGGAGTCCGGGGAGCTGTTTTTT	CASSIDRGQESGELFF	TRBD1	TRBJ2-2	NA	TRBV28
TGCAGCGTTGGGCGGGGGGACTACGAGCAGTACTTC	CSVGRGDYEQYF	TRBD2	TRBJ2-7	NA	TRBV29-1
TGTGCCAGCAGCTCAGATCTAGCGGGAGGACGGCAGTTCTTC	CASSSDLAGGRQFF	TRBD2	TRBJ2-1	NA	TRBV7-2
TGTGCCAGCAACGACAGGGGCTATGGCTACACCTTC	CASNDRGYGYTF	TRBD1	TRBJ1-2	NA	TRBV6-5
TGTGCCAGTAGTATAGGGGGGGGTGGAGGGCCCCAGCATTTT	CASSIGGGGGPQHF	NA	TRBJ1-5	once	TRBV19
TGTGCCAGCAGCGAGGACAGTCCTCTCATGAACACTGAAGCTTTCTTT	CASSEDSPLMNTEAFF	NA	TRBJ1-1	NA	TRBV7-2
TGTGCCAGCAGTCGCGGACTAGCGGGGGGGTTTACGGAGCAGTTCTTC	CASSRGLAGGFTEQFF	TRBD2	TRBJ2-1	NA	TRBV7-2
TGCGCCAGCAGCTCTATACCTAGCGGGGGCGGGGAGACCCAGTACTTC	CASSSIPSGGGETQYF	TRBD2	TRBJ2-5	NA	TRBV5-1
TGTGCCAGCAGCTTTAATCCGGTGAGCTCCTACGAGCAGTACTTC	CASSFNPVSSYEQYF	NA	TRBJ2-7	few	TRBV7-2
TGTGCCAGTCCTCTAGCGAGACTCTGCGAGCAGTACTTC	CASPLARLCEQYF	NA	TRBJ2-7	NA	TRBV28
TGTGCCAGTAGCAGCGGCGGTGGTGGCGGGGAGCTGTTTTTT	CASSSGGGGGELFF	NA	TRBJ2-2	NA	TRBV19
TGTGCCAGCAGCTTGGGGTCGACAGGGGGCGGGGAGGAGACCCAGTACTTC	CASSLGSTGGGEETQYF	TRBD1	TRBJ2-5	NA	TRBV5-8
TGTGCCAGCAGCCAAGAGAAGGGGAACTCCTACGAGCAGTACTTC	CASSQEKGNSYEQYF	NA	TRBJ2-7	NA	TRBV3-1/TRBV3-2
TGTGCCAGCAGTGAAGGTGGCGGTAGCTCCTACAATGAGCAGTTCTTC	CASSEGGGSSYNEQFF	NA	TRBJ2-1	NA	TRBV25-1
TGTGCCAGCAGTGCTGGGACAGACCACTTTTATAATTCACCCCTCCACTTT	CASSAGTDHFYNSPLHF	TRBD1	TRBJ1-6	NA	TRBV25-1
TGTGCCAGCAGCCGGACAGGGGGTGGCCAGCCCCAGCATTTT	CASSRTGGGQPQHF	TRBD1	TRBJ1-5	NA	TRBV6-5
TGTGCCAGCAGTTGGGCGCGGGGGGCGGAATATACTGAAGCTTTCTTT	CASSWARGAEYTEAFF	NA	TRBJ1-1	once	TRBV27
TGTGCCAGCAGCTTAGTCCCAGCGAGCTCCTATAATTCACCCCTCCACTTT	CASSLVPASSYNSPLHF	NA	TRBJ1-6	NA	TRBV7-2
TGTGCCAGCAGCCCTACCTGGGACAGGGGGGAGAATGAGCAGTTCTTC	CASSPTWDRGENEQFF	TRBD1	TRBJ2-1	once	TRBV11-3
TGTGCCAGCAGCCCTCCGACAGGGACCACTGAAGCTTTCTTT	CASSPPTGTTEAFF	TRBD1	TRBJ1-1	NA	TRBV7-2
TGTGCCAGCAGCTTAGCGTGGGAGACCGAAAGCAGCACCGGGGAGCTGTTTTTT	CASSLAWETESSTGELFF	NA	TRBJ2-2	few	TRBV7-2
TGTGCCAGCAGCCAGCCGGCGGGCGGGGGTATAAGTTACGAGCAGTACTTC	CASSQPAGGGISYEQYF	TRBD2	TRBJ2-7	NA	TRBV4-2
TGTGCCAGCAGCCTAGGGGGCAAGGATTCACCCCTCCACTTT	CASSLGGKDSPLHF	TRBD1	TRBJ1-6	NA	TRBV3-1/TRBV3-2
TGTGCCAGCAGCCTTACGACAGGGGGCTATGGCTACACCTTC	CASSLTTGGYGYTF	TRBD1	TRBJ1-2	NA	TRBV3-1/TRBV3-2
TGCGCCAGCAGCCGATCGACTAGCGGGGGAAAAGAGACCCAGTACTTC	CASSRSTSGGKETQYF	TRBD2	TRBJ2-5	NA	TRBV5-1
TGTGCCAGCAGTTTTAGTTTGACAGCCAGCTCCTACGAGCAGTACTTC	CASSFSLTASSYEQYF	NA	TRBJ2-7	NA	TRBV27
TGTGCCAGCAGCTTACAGGAAGGTACTGAAGCTTTCTTT	CASSLQEGTEAFF	NA	TRBJ1-1	NA	TRBV12-3/TRBV12-4